The clone carrying this T cell receptor beta chain was detected ten times or more. Its matching antigen is unknown. CDR3 regions were amplified by Arm-PCR using iRepertoire HTBI primers to build TCR beta libraries. TCRdb ran MiXCR on the multiplex PCR reads and lists one entry per CDR3 protein. The sample has roughly 500,000 distinct CDR3 sequences; roughly 22% are singletons. Time point reported: persistent/refractory GD, antithyroid drugs over 5 years with positive TRAb. RNA from PBMCs was the source of the TCR library. American Thyroid Association guidelines defined Graves' disease diagnosis. Xi'an, China, was home to the endocrinology department that provided patients. The CDR3 sequence is 16 residues long. The J segment lost 7 bases and the V segment lost 6 bases, leaving 17 bases of the junction unmatched. Per germline, CDR1 MNHEY and CDR2 SMNVEV (reference sequence). This entry is derived from a study of regulatory T cells in long-lasting Graves disease. The study, taken as a whole, reports: Sampling was limited to peripheral blood rather than thyroid tissue. Favored gene segments in persistent disease were TRBV28, TRBJ1-2 and TRBJ2-5.

This chain links TRBV27 with TRBJ2-7; 8 bases agree with TRBD1. This specimen consisted of peripheral blood mononuclear cells (PBMCs), obtained when the disease was refractory, from a patient treated with antithyroid drugs. The sequence was collected from a female donor with Graves disease. The CDR3 loop reads CASSPSLGQGAEEQYF. The CDR3 DNA is TGTGCCAGCAGCCCTTCTCTCGGACAGGGTGCGGAAGAGCAGTACTTC.